Each of the 32 T cell receptor beta chains below was sequenced from the same sample in a study of T cells in Graves' hyperthyroidism and ophthalmopathy. The TCR beta CDR3 regions underwent amplification using RNA transcripts as the source. Carried out on the TCR CDR3, a first-round RT-PCR used the HTBI primer set. Using its own MiXCR run on the multiplex PCR reads, TCRdb lists one record per CDR3 protein. The table lists under 400,000 distinct CDR3 sequences, roughly 21% of them singletons. Sequences were obtained from blood. Receptors were obtained from a woman between 50 and 59 years old with Graves' hyperthyroidism.

Points on this clonotype: A clone one base away is much larger, so this may be a read error. The V and J genes are TRBV9 and TRBJ2-2; 9 nucleotides agree with TRBD2. Germline-derived CDR1 and CDR2 are SGDLS and YYNGEE. Trimming took 0 bases from V and 1 from J; bases not matched to a gene: 1. The CDR3 runs 16 residues. The CDR3 region is CASSVGLAVNTGELFF. Written as DNA, the CDR3 is TGTGCCAGCAGCGTAGGACTAGCGGTGAACACCGGGGAGCTGTTTTTT.

The V and J genes are TRBV12-3 or TRBV12-4 and TRBJ2-1; 11 bases are shared with TRBD2. V shed 5 bases, J shed 10 bases, and the junction held 10 bases outside the gene matches. The CDR3 runs to 15 residues. CDR3 DNA: TGTGCCAGCAGTCAAGTACTAGCGGGGGAGCCAGAGCAGTTCTTC. It encodes CASSQVLAGEPEQFF.

Comments on this clonotype: This clone may be a read error of a much larger clone one base away. The genes are TRBV5-1 and TRBJ1-5; tentative D call: TRBD1 (6 bases). The CDR3 consists of 14 residues. Trimming shortened V by 0 bases and J by 8 bases, and 12 bases separated the two germline ends. Per germline, CDR1 SGHRS and CDR2 YFSETQ. The CDR3 DNA reads TGCGCCAGCAGCTTGGACGACACAGGGAAGCCCCAGCATTTT. Its protein is CASSLDDTGKPQHF.

This clonotype was detected many times. The chain recombines TRBV11-2 with TRBJ2-5; tentative D call: TRBD2 (5 bases). CDR3 size: 14 residues. Trimming removed 5 bases from V and 5 bases from J, with 15 bases in between. The germline V gene has CDR1 SGHAT and CDR2 FQNNGV. The DNA of the CDR3 is TGTGCCAGCAGCCCGACGAGGGTTCGGGAGACCCAGTACTTC. It codes for CASSPTRVRETQYF.

The sample holds many counts of this clonotype. The chain has TRBV6-1 and TRBJ2-7, with D maybe TRBD1 (6 bases). Germline V gene sequence: CDR1 MNHNS, CDR2 SASEGT. The CDR3 is 11 amino acids. V lost 8 bases, J lost 5 bases, and 10 bases lay in between. In DNA, the CDR3 is TGTGCCAGCTGGCAGGGGAACGAGCAGTACTTC. Translating gives CASWQGNEQYF.

This clonotype was picked up many times. The rearrangement joins TRBV7-9 to TRBJ2-5, with TRBD2 identical over 11 bases. The V and J ends lost 0 bases and 2 bases, in that order; junction bases with no gene match: 8. This CDR3 spans 18 amino acids. The germline V gene encodes CDR1 SEHNR and CDR2 FQNEAQ (reference sequence). Written as DNA, the CDR3 is TGTGCCAGCAGCTTAGCCTCCTTAGCGGGGGGGCCACAAGAGACCCAGTACTTC. Its protein product is CASSLASLAGGPQETQYF. Based on the CDR3 plus reference TRBV7-9 and TRBJ2-5, the full variable domain is DTGVSQNPRHKITKRGQNVTFRCDPISEHNRLYWYRQTLGQGPEFLTYFQNEAQLEKSRLLSDRFSAERPKGSFSTLEIQRTEQGDSAMYLCASSLASLAGGPQETQYFGPGTRLLVL.

This clonotype was seen more than once but under ten times. The chain recombines TRBV7-2 with TRBJ2-6, with D tentatively TRBD2 (7 bases). V lost 0 bases to trimming and J lost 4 bases, with 16 bases between them. Germline lookup yields CDR1 SGHTA and CDR2 FQGNSA. This CDR3 has 18 amino acids. CDR3 nucleotide sequence: TGTGCCAGCAGCTTAGCCGGTGGGGGGGCGTCAGGGGCCAACGTCCTGACTTTC. This gives the protein CASSLAGGGASGANVLTF. The complete variable domain, with remaining parts taken from reference TRBV7-2 and TRBJ2-6, reads GAGVSQSPSNKVTEKGKDVELRCDPISGHTALYWYRQSLGQGLEFLIYFQGNSAPDKSGLPSDRFSAERTGGSVSTLTIQRTQQEDSAVYLCASSLAGGGASGANVLTFGAGSRLTVL.

This clonotype was found many times. V usage is TRBV7-3 and J usage is TRBJ2-5; 9 bases are a match to TRBD1. This CDR3 comprises 16 residues. CDR1 SGHTA and CDR2 FQGTGA come from the germline V gene. Trimming at V came to 2 bases and at J to 3 bases, leaving 7 bases not matched to a gene. The CDR3 region is CASSLGPGQGEETQYF. The CDR3 DNA follows: TGTGCCAGCAGCTTAGGCCCGGGACAGGGAGAAGAGACCCAGTACTTC. The full variable domain, rest sourced from reference TRBV7-3 and TRBJ2-5, is GAGVSQTPSNKVTEKGKYVELRCDPISGHTALYWYRQSLGQGPEFLIYFQGTGAADDSGLPNDRFFAVRPEGSVSTLKIQRTERGDSAVYLCASSLGPGQGEETQYFGPGTRLLVL.

At least ten counts were recorded for this clonotype. This rearrangement joins TRBV24-1 to TRBJ2-3, with D tentatively TRBD2 (6 bases). The CDR3 runs to 15 residues. The V gene's germline CDR1 is KGHDR and CDR2 SFDVKD. V lost 6 bases and J lost 0, with 12 bases in between. CDR3 protein: CATSSGLSSTDTQYF. The CDR3 DNA follows: TGTGCCACCAGTTCGGGACTGTCTAGCACAGATACGCAGTATTTT.

This chain connects TRBV4-1 to TRBJ2-7, with a possible D match to TRBD1 (5 bases). CDR1 and CDR2 from the germline V gene are MGHRA and YSYEKL. The length of the CDR3 is 17 residues. V was cut by 3 bases and J by 0 bases, with 18 bases left in between. The CDR3 nucleotides read TGCGCCAGCAGCCAGGAAACCTCAGGGCCGAGCTCCTACGAGCAGTACTTC. This translates into CASSQETSGPSSYEQYF.

This clonotype has ten or more counts. The chain has TRBV2 and TRBJ2-3, with 8 bases identical to TRBD1. Germline V gene data show CDR1 as SNHLY and CDR2 as FYNNEI. V lost 3 bases, J lost 9 bases, and 2 bases stayed unmatched. CDR3 length: 12 residues. The DNA of the CDR3 is TGTGCCAGCAGTGAGGACAGGGACACGCAGTATTTT. As protein: CASSEDRDTQYF.

This clonotype was seen a few times. The chain recombines TRBV19 with TRBJ2-3; 7 bases are a match to TRBD1. The CDR3 is made up of 15 amino acids. Looked up from germline, CDR1 is LNHDA and CDR2 is SQIVND (reference sequence). V gave up 5 bases and J gave up 0 bases; unmatched junction bases: 5. The CDR3: CASSPDRTSTDTQYF. As DNA, the CDR3 is TGTGCCAGTAGTCCGGACAGGACTAGCACAGATACGCAGTATTTT.

This clonotype was seen ten or more times. This chain links TRBV3-1 with TRBJ2-7, with D tentatively TRBD2 (5 bases). From germline, CDR1 is LGHDT and CDR2 YNNKEL (reference sequence). Trimming took 1 base from V and 7 from J, leaving 5 bases between them. The CDR3 runs 11 residues. The CDR3 spells CASSQGREQYF. The CDR3 DNA follows: TGTGCCAGCAGCCAAGGGAGGGAGCAGTACTTC.

This clonotype has ten or more counts. The chain employs TRBV18 and TRBJ2-5; D remains unclear. Trimming removed 2 bases from V and 7 bases from J, with 5 bases in between. CDR3 length: 11 residues. The germline V gene encodes CDR1 KGHSH and CDR2 LQKENI. CDR3 DNA sequence: TGTGCCAGCTCACCAGCGGTGACCCAGTACTTC. This codes for CASSPAVTQYF.

This clonotype was observed many times. V is TRBV24-1 and J is TRBJ2-5; 11 nucleotides agree with TRBD1. V trimming: 3 bases; J trimming: 7 bases; junction bases outside the gene matches: 3. This CDR3 region has 14 residues. Per the germline V gene, CDR1 is KGHDR and CDR2 is SFDVKD. The CDR3, as DNA: TGTGCCACCAGTGATCCGGGGACAGGGGGGACCCAGTACTTC. As protein: CATSDPGTGGTQYF.

This clonotype was detected ten times or more. The rearrangement uses TRBV12-3 or TRBV12-4 and TRBJ2-2; 8 nucleotides align to TRBD2. The CDR3 is 16 amino acids. V lost 4 bases to trimming and J lost 4 bases; unmatched junction nucleotides: 8. CDR3 in DNA: TGTGCCAGCAGTTCCCAACCCGGGGGGGTCACCGGGGAGCTGTTTTTT. Residues: CASSSQPGGVTGELFF.

At least ten counts were recorded for this clonotype. The chain couples TRBV19 to TRBJ2-1, with TRBD1 as a possible D gene (6 bases). This CDR3 is built from 19 residues. Germline V gene lookup returns CDR1 LNHDA and CDR2 SQIVND (reference sequence). Trimming cost V 5 bases and J 1 base, with 24 bases left between them. The CDR3 DNA reads TGTGCCAGTAGTCCCGACGCAGGGGTGAGTAGCGAGTCCTACAATGAGCAGTTCTTC. Protein sequence: CASSPDAGVSSESYNEQFF.

This chain uses TRBV7-2 with TRBJ1-2; 8 bases are shared with TRBD1. The germline V gene encodes CDR1 SGHTA and CDR2 FQGNSA. V lost 6 bases, J lost 4 bases, and 7 bases stayed unmatched. The CDR3 is 14 residues long. In DNA form, the CDR3 reads TGTGCCAGCAGGCCAACAGGGGGGAGCTATGGCTACACCTTC. Translating gives CASRPTGGSYGYTF.

This clonotype was recorded many times. The chain is built from TRBV2 and TRBJ2-7; TRBD2 might be the D (6 bases). The ends were cut back, 8 bases at V and 1 base at J, with 9 bases in the middle. Germline-derived CDR1 and CDR2 are SNHLY and FYNNEI. The CDR3 has 12 residues. CDR3 sequence (DNA): TGTGCCAGCGGGGGGTATTCCTACGAGCAGTACTTC. The encoded protein is CASGGYSYEQYF.

This clonotype was picked up many times. The CDR3: CSVENGQGARNEQFF. CDR3 bases: TGCAGCGTTGAAAACGGACAGGGGGCTCGAAATGAGCAGTTCTTC. The rearrangement joins TRBV29-1 to TRBJ2-1, with 11 bases aligning to TRBD1. CDR1 SQVTM and CDR2 ANQGSEA come from the germline V gene. This CDR3 region has 15 residues. Losses at the gene ends were 2 bases for V and 7 bases for J; bases not matched to a gene: 7.

Ten or more counts support this clonotype. V and J are TRBV20-1 and TRBJ2-7; D remains unclear. V was shortened by 3 bases and J by 1 base, with 13 bases between the two germline ends. CDR1 and CDR2 from the germline V gene are DFQATT and SNEGSKA (reference sequence). This CDR3 is 14 amino acids long. The CDR3 region has the DNA TGCAGTGCTAGCAAAGGAGACGGATCCTACGAGCAGTACTTC. Its protein product is CSASKGDGSYEQYF.

V is TRBV24-1 and J is TRBJ2-1; TRBD1 matches 11 bases. This CDR3 has 14 amino acids. Germline loops: CDR1 KGHDR, CDR2 SFDVKD. Trimming removed 5 bases from V and 7 bases from J; junction bases left unmatched: 3. The CDR3 DNA follows: TGTGCCACCAGTGGGGGACAGGGGGTTAATGAGCAGTTCTTC. Encoded protein: CATSGGQGVNEQFF.

In its sample, this clonotype was seen many times. The V call is TRBV7-2, the J call TRBJ2-3, with D possibly being TRBD2 (6 bases). The CDR3 totals 14 residues. CDR1 and CDR2 (germline): SGHTA, FQGNSA. The V end was cut by 5 bases, the J end by 3 bases, with 12 bases between. The CDR3 is CASSRLGGTDTQYF. The CDR3 DNA sequence: TGTGCCAGCAGCAGACTAGGAGGGACAGATACGCAGTATTTT.

This clonotype has at least ten counts. V and J are TRBV19 and TRBJ2-7; 9 nucleotides match TRBD1. CDR3 length: 13 residues. The V gene's germline CDR1 is LNHDA and CDR2 SQIVND (reference sequence). The J segment lost 6 bases and the V segment lost 3 bases, leaving 3 bases of the junction unmatched. For the CDR3, the DNA is TGTGCCAGTAGTATCCCGACAGGGGGCGAGCAGTACTTC. Protein sequence: CASSIPTGGEQYF.

The sample holds many counts of this clonotype. This chain links TRBV28 with TRBJ2-1, with D tentatively TRBD2 (6 bases). This CDR3 spans 15 amino acids. The germline V and J ends were trimmed by 6 bases and 0 bases, with 12 bases remaining between them. Per the germline V gene, CDR1 is MDHEN and CDR2 is SYDVKM. The CDR3 coding sequence is TGTGCCAGCAGGCGTAGCGGATACTCCTACAATGAGCAGTTCTTC. Its protein product is CASRRSGYSYNEQFF.

J is TRBJ2-7 and V is TRBV19; D is possibly TRBD2 (6 bases). Germline V gene sequence: CDR1 LNHDA, CDR2 SQIVND (reference sequence). Trimming took 0 bases from V and 4 from J, leaving 10 bases between them. The CDR3 has 14 residues. The chain's CDR3 is CASSIDTSRYEQYF. The CDR3, as DNA: TGTGCCAGTAGTATAGATACTAGCAGGTACGAGCAGTACTTC.

The genes are TRBV30 and TRBJ2-7; no clear D. Germline V gene sequence: CDR1 GTSNPN, CDR2 SVGIG (reference sequence). Between the trimmed V and J ends, which lost 7 bases and 0 bases, there was a span of 16 bases. This CDR3 is built from 14 residues. In DNA form, the CDR3 reads TGTGCCTACCAATTGCACAGTAGCTCCTACGAGCAGTACTTC. Translated, it gives CAYQLHSSSYEQYF.

This clonotype was observed many times. The chain recombines TRBV20-1 with TRBJ2-5; D is perhaps TRBD2 (7 bases). The CDR3 has 15 amino acids. Trimming cost V 0 bases and J 9 bases, with 20 bases left between them. The V gene's germline CDR1 is DFQATT and CDR2 SNEGSKA (reference sequence). The CDR3 is CSARDLSLGRGAQYF. The CDR3 nucleotides read TGCAGTGCTAGAGATCTCTCCCTGGGGAGGGGGGCCCAGTACTTC.

This clonotype occurred many times. V and J are TRBV7-8 and TRBJ2-1, with TRBD2 identical over 7 bases. Germline CDR1 and CDR2: SGHVS and FQNEAQ. This CDR3 contains 15 residues. J lost 0 bases, V lost 4 bases, and 3 bases had no gene match. The CDR3 is CASSSLASSYNEQFF. As DNA, the CDR3 is TGTGCCAGCAGCTCACTAGCGAGCTCCTACAATGAGCAGTTCTTC.

This clonotype was counted many times. The CDR3 loop is CASSLPDRAGEQYF. DNA of the CDR3: TGTGCCAGCAGTTTACCCGACAGGGCGGGCGAGCAGTACTTC. V gene TRBV27 combines with J gene TRBJ2-7; 7 positions agree with TRBD1. V shed 2 bases and J 6 bases; nucleotides not matched to a gene: 7. The CDR3 sequence is 14 residues long. CDR1 is MNHEY and CDR2 is SMNVEV in the germline V gene (reference sequence).

This clonotype was observed at least ten times. Here the CDR3 reads CASRPRRGETQYF. CDR3 in DNA: TGTGCCAGCAGACCACGCAGGGGAGAGACCCAGTACTTC. The J gene is TRBJ2-5, the V gene TRBV7-9; D may be TRBD1 (6 bases). The V end lost 6 bases, the J end lost 4 bases, and 12 bases lay between the germline ends. This CDR3 contains 13 residues. Germline-derived CDR1 and CDR2 are SEHNR and FQNEAQ (reference sequence).

The sample holds many counts of this clonotype. This chain joins TRBV13 and TRBJ2-7, with D perhaps assigned TRBD1 or TRBD2 (5 bases each). The CDR3 consists of 15 residues. Between the trimmed V and J ends, which lost 5 bases and 1 base, there was a span of 15 bases. Germline-derived CDR1 and CDR2 are PRHDT and FYEKMQ (reference sequence). The CDR3 region has the DNA TGTGCCAGCAGCCCCCGGGACCGTATTTCCTACGAGCAGTACTTC. It codes for CASSPRDRISYEQYF.